This T cell receptor (beta chain) was sequenced for a study of preoperative IRX-2 immunotherapy in early breast cancer. Treatment denoted: preoperative locoregional IRX-2 cytokine immunotherapy. This phase Ib study tested locoregional IRX-2 cytokine immunotherapy given before surgery. The data were produced by immunoSEQ multiplex PCR, yet TCRdb's version contains in-frame clones alone and is incomplete. The sample holds around 40,000 clones, about 95% seen once. V lost 2 bases, J lost 3 bases, and 15 bases lay in between. CDR1 SGHTS and CDR2 YDEGEE come from the germline V gene. This CDR3 has 16 amino acids.

This TCR came from a human donor with breast cancer. Sample: tumor tissue, taken after IRX-2 immunotherapy. The V call is TRBV5-8, the J call TRBJ1-5; weak D call: TRBD1 (6 bases). DNA for the CDR3: TGTGCCAGCAGCTTTAAGGGGGGCAGGCCCAATCAGCCCCAGCATTTT. Translating it yields CASSFKGGRPNQPQHF.